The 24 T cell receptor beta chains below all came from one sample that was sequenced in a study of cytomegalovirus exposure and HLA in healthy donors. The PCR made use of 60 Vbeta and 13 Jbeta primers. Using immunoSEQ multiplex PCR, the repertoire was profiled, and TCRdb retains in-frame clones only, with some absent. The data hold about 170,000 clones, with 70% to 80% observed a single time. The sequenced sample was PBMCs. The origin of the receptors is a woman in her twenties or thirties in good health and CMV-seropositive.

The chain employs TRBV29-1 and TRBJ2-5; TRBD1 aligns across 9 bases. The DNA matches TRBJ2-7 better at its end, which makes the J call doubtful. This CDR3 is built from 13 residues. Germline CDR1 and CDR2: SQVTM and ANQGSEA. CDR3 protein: CSVGGQGNDEQYF. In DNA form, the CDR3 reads TGCAGCGTTGGGGGACAGGGTAACGACGAGCAGTACTTC.

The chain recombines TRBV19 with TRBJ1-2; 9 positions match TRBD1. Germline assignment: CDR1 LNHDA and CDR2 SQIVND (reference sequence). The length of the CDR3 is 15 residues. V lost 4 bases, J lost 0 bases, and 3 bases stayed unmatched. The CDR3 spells CASSTRQGANYGYTF. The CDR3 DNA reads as TGTGCCAGTAGTACCCGACAGGGGGCTAACTATGGCTACACCTTC.

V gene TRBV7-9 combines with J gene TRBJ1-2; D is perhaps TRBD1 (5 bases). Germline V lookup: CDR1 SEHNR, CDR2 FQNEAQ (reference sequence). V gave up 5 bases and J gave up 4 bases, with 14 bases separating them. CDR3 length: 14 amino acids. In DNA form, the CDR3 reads TGTGCCAGCAGCCCTGACAGCACCTTCTATGGCTACACCTTC. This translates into CASSPDSTFYGYTF.

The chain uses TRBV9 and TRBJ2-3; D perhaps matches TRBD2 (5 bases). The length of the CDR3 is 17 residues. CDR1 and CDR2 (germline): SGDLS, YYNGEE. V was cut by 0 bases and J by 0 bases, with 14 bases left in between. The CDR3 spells CASSVGGRRPSTDTQYF. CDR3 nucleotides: TGTGCCAGCAGCGTAGGTGGGAGACGCCCAAGCACAGATACGCAGTATTTT.

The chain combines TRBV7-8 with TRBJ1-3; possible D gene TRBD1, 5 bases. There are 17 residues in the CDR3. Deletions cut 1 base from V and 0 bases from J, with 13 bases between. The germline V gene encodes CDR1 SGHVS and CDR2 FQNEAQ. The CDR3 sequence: CASSLEGGASSGNTIYF. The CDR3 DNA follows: TGTGCCAGCAGCTTAGAGGGAGGGGCTAGCTCTGGAAACACCATATATTTT.

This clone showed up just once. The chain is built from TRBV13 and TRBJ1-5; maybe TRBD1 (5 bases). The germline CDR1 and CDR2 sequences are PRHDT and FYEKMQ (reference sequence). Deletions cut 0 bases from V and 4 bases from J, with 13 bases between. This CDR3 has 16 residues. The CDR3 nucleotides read TGTGCCAGCAGCTTAGGCGGGGGATGGGGGAATCAGCCCCAGCATTTT. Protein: CASSLGGGWGNQPQHF. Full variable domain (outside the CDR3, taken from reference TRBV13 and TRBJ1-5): AAGVIQSPRHLIKEKRETATLKCYPIPRHDTVYWYQQGPGQDPQFLISFYEKMQSDKGSIPDRFSAQQFSDYHSELNMSSLELGDSALYFCASSLGGGWGNQPQHFGDGTRLSIL.

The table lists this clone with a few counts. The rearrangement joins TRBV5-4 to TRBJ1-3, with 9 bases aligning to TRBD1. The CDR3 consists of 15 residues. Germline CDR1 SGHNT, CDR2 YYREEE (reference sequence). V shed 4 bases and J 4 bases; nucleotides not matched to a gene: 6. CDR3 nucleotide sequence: TGTGCCAGCAGCCCGGGACAGGGATCAGGAAACACCATATATTTT. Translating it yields CASSPGQGSGNTIYF.

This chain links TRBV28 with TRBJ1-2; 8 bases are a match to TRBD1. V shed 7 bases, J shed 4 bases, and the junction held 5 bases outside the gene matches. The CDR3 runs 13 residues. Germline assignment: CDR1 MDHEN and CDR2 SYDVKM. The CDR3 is CASIMGQVYGYTF. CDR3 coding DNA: TGTGCCAGCATAATGGGACAGGTCTATGGCTACACCTTC.

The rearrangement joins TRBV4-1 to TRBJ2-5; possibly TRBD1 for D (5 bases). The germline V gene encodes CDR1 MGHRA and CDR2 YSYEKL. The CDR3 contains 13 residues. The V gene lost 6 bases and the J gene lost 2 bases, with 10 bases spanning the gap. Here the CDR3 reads CASRMTDQETQYF. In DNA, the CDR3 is TGCGCCAGCAGGATGACAGATCAAGAGACCCAGTACTTC.

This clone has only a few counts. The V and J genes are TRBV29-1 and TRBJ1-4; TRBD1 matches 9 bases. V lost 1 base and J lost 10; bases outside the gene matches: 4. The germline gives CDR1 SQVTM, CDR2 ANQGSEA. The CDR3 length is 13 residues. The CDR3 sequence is CSVEGTGDGKLFF. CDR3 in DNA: TGCAGCGTTGAAGGGACAGGGGACGGAAAACTGTTTTTT.

The chain's CDR3 is CASGPGLAVETQYF. The CDR3 coding sequence is TGTGCTAGTGGCCCAGGACTAGCCGTAGAGACCCAGTACTTC. The chain uses TRBV12-5 and TRBJ2-5; 8 nucleotides agree with TRBD2. This CDR3 is 14 amino acids long. V shed 6 bases and J 4 bases; nucleotides not matched to a gene: 7. Germline assignment: CDR1 LGHNT and CDR2 FRNRAP.

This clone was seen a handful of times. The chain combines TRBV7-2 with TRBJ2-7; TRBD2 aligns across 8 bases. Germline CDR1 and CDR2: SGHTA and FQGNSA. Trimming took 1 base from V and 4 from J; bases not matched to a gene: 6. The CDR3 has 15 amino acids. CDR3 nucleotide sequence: TGTGCCAGCAGCTTAGTTAGCGGGGCCCGATACGAGCAGTACTTC. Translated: CASSLVSGARYEQYF.

CDR3 sequence (DNA): TGTGCCAGGGTAGGGACTAGCCGCACAGATACGCAGTATTTT. It yields the protein CARVGTSRTDTQYF. The genes are TRBV2 and TRBJ2-3; 9 bases agree with TRBD2. The J segment lost 1 base and the V segment lost 9 bases, leaving 5 bases of the junction unmatched. There are 14 residues in the CDR3. Germline-derived CDR1 and CDR2 are SNHLY and FYNNEI.

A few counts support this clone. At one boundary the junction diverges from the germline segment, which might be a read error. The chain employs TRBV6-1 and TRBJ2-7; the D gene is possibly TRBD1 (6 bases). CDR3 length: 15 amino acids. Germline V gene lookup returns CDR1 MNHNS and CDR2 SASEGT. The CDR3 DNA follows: TGTGCCAGCAAACGCGCCGGACAGTCCAACGCGGAGCGGTACTTC. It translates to CASKRAGQSNAERYF.

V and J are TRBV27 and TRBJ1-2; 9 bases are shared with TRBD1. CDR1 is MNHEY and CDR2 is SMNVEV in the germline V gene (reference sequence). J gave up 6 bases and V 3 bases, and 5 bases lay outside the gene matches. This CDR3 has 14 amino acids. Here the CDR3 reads CASSFRDRVDGYTF. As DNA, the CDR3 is TGTGCCAGCAGTTTCCGGGACAGGGTAGATGGCTACACCTTC.

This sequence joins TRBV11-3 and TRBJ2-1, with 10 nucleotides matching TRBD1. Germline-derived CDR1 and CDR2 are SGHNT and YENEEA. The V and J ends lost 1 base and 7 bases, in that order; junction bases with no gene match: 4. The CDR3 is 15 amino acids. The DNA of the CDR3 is TGTGCCAGCAGCTTAGGGGAGGACAGGGGGAATGAGCAGTTCTTC. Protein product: CASSLGEDRGNEQFF.

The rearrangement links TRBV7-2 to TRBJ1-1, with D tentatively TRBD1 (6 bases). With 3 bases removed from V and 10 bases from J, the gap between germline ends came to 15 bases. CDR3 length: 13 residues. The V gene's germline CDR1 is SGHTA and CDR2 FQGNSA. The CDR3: CASSFRGFIGAFF. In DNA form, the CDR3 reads TGTGCCAGCAGCTTCAGGGGATTTATTGGAGCTTTCTTT.

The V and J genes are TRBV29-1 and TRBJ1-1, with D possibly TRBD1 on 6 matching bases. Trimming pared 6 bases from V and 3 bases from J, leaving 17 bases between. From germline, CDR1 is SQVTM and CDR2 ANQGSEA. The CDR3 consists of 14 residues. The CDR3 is CSVNEGGWDTEAFF. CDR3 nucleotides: TGCAGCGTCAACGAAGGGGGTTGGGACACTGAAGCTTTCTTT.

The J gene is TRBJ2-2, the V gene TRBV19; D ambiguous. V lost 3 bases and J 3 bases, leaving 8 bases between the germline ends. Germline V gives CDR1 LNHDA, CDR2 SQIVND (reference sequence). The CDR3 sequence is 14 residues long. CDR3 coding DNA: TGTGCCAGTAGTATGGGCACATACACCGGGGAGCTGTTTTTT. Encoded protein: CASSMGTYTGELFF.

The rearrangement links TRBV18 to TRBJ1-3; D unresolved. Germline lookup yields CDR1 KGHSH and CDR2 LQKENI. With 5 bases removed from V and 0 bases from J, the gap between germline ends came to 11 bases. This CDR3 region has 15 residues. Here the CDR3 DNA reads TGTGCCAGCTCATCCGACTGGAGCTCTGGAAACACCATATATTTT. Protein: CASSSDWSSGNTIYF.

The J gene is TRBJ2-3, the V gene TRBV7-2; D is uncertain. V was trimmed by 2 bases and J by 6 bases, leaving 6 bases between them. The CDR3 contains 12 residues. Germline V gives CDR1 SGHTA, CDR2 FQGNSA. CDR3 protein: CASSLMRDTQYF. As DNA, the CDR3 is TGTGCCAGCAGCTTAATGAGGGATACGCAGTATTTT.

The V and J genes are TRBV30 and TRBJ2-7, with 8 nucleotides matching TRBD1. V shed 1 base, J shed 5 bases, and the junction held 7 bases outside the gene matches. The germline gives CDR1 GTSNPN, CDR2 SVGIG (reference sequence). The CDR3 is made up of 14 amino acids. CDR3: CAWSARTGLNEQYF. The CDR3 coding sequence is TGTGCCTGGAGTGCCCGGACAGGGCTGAACGAGCAGTACTTC. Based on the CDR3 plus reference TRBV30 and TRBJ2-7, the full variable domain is SQTIHQWPATLVQPVGSPLSLECTVEGTSNPNLYWYRQAAGRGLQLLFYSVGIGQISSEVPQNLSASRPQDRQFILSSKKLLLSDSGFYLCAWSARTGLNEQYFGPGTRLTVT.

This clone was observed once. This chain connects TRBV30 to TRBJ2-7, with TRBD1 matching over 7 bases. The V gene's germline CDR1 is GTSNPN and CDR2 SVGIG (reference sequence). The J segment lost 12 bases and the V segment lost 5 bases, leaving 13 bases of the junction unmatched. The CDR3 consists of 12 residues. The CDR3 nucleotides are TGTGCCTGGTCAAAGACAGGGCTTTACATGTACTTC. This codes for CAWSKTGLYMYF.

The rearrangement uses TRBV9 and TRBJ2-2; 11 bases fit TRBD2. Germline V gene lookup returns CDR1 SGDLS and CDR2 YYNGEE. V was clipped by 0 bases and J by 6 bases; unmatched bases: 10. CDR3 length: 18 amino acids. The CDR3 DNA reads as TGTGCCAGCAGCGTAGACGTTTTAGCGGGGGGGCGGGCCGGGGAGCTGTTTTTT. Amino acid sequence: CASSVDVLAGGRAGELFF.